Sequencing of this T cell receptor beta chain was carried out in a study of blood T cell repertoires in COVID-19. Trimming removed 0 bases from V and 12 bases from J, with 12 bases in between. Germline V gives CDR1 SGDLS, CDR2 YYNGEE. The CDR3 length is 13 residues. Here immunoSEQ multiplex PCR was the method, and the copy in TCRdb shows in-frame clones only, minus some. The repertoire holds approximately 230,000 clones, with around 80% as singletons. Sequences were obtained from peripheral blood. The rearrangement uses TRBV9 and TRBJ1-4; D is possibly TRBD1 (5 bases). This sequence originates from a middle-aged woman with active or convalescent COVID-19. The CDR3 loop reads CASSVGLREELFF. DNA of the CDR3: TGTGCCAGCAGCGTAGGTCTCAGGGAGGAACTGTTTTTT.